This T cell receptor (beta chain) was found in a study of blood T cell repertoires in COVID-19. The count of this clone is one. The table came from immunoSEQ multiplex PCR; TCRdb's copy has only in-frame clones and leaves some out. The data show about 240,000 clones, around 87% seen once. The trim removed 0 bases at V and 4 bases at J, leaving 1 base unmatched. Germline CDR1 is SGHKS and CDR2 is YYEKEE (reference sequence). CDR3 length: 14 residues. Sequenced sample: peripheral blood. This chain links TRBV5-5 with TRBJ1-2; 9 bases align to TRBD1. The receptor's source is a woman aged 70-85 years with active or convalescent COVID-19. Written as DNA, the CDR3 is TGTGCCAGCAGCTTGGGGGGACAGGGCTATGGCTACACCTTC. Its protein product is CASSLGGQGYGYTF.